The 3 T cell receptor beta chains below were found in one sample sequenced in a study of blood T cell repertoires in COVID-19. The assay was immunoSEQ multiplex PCR, and TCRdb's table has in-frame clones only and misses some. The data hold some 390,000 clones, with approximately 87% observed a single time. The sequencing input was peripheral blood. All receptors come from an older woman with COVID-19, enrolled during active disease.

This rearrangement joins TRBV19 to TRBJ1-1; D gene uncertain. In germline, CDR1 is LNHDA, CDR2 SQIVND (reference sequence). V lost 5 bases and J 0 bases, leaving 10 bases between the germline ends. CDR3 length: 14 amino acids. CDR3 sequence: CASSGSRVNTEAFF. Here the CDR3 DNA reads TGTGCCAGTAGTGGCTCGCGGGTGAACACTGAAGCTTTCTTT.

This clone appeared a single time. The CDR3 region is CASSFRRGGRDEQFF. CDR3 nucleotide sequence: TGTGCCAGCAGTTTTAGGCGGGGGGGCCGGGATGAGCAGTTCTTC. The genes are TRBV27 and TRBJ2-1; 9 bases align to TRBD2. The trim removed 3 bases at V and 8 bases at J, leaving 8 bases unmatched. The CDR3 sequence is 15 residues long. CDR1 and CDR2 from the germline V gene are MNHEY and SMNVEV (reference sequence).

The chain combines TRBV15 with TRBJ2-5; TRBD1 agrees at 12 bases. The germline gives CDR1 LNHNV, CDR2 YYDKDF (reference sequence). V lost 3 bases to trimming and J lost 4 bases; unmatched junction nucleotides: 6. CDR3 length equals 16 residues. CDR3 DNA sequence: TGTGCCACCAGCAGGCCGGGACAGGGGGCCGGAGAGACCCAGTACTTC. Protein: CATSRPGQGAGETQYF.